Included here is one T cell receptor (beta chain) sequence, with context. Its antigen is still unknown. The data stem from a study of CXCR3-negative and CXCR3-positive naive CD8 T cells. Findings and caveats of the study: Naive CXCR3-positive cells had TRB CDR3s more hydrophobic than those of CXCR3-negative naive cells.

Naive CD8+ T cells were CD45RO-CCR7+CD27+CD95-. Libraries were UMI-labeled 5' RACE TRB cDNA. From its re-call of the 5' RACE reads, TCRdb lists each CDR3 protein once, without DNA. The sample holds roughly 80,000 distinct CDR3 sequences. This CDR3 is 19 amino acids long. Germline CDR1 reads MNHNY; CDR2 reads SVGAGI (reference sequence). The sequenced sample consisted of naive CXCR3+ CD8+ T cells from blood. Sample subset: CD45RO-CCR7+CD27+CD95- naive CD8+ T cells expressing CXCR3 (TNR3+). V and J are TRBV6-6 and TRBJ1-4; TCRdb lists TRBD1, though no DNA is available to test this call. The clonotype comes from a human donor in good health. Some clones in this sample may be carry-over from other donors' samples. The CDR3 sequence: CASSYMLDRGIATNEKLFF.